These T cell receptor beta chains were read from a single sample in a study of spatial heterogeneity in lung cancer. TCRdb passed the 5' RACE reads through MiXCR, listing each CDR3 protein once. The sample has some 6,700 distinct CDR3 sequences; roughly 13% are singletons. The source material was lung tumor tissue, sampled at surgery. All receptors come from a male donor with early-stage non-small cell lung cancer. CDR3s include the opening cysteine and the closing phenylalanine or tryptophan. A D gene is named only where the DNA matches it firmly. Where a row states a size, it is once, few, many or the class of an expanded clone; other rows omit it.

TRBJ2-1	many	TRBV4-3	TRBD2	TGCGCCAGCAGCCCCTTAGGGACTAGCGGGAGAGTCTACAATGAGCAGTTCTTC	CASSPLGTSGRVYNEQFF
TRBJ2-3	-	TRBV2	-	TGTGCCAGTTCGAGGGATACGCAGTATTTT	CASSRDTQYF
TRBJ2-1	many	TRBV7-9	-	TGTGCCAGCAGCCGTGTCGTGCTAGCGAAGAATGAGCAGTTCTTC	CASSRVVLAKNEQFF
TRBJ1-5	-	TRBV2	-	TGTGCCAGCAGTGTGGGGGTAGCCAGCAATCAGCCCCAGCATTTT	CASSVGVASNQPQHF
TRBJ1-3	medium-sized	TRBV20-1	TRBD1	TGCAGTGCCTCCGGGACAGATTACCACCGGAGCTCTGGAAACACCATATATTTT	CSASGTDYHRSSGNTIYF
TRBJ1-2	-	TRBV6-1	-	TGTGCCAGCCGACCGGGACAAGGCCTTTCTGGCTATGGCTACACCTTC	CASRPGQGLSGYGYTF
TRBJ1-1	-	TRBV6-6	-	TGTGCCAGCAGTTTTCAGGGGCGCAGGATGGTGAACACTGAAGCTTTCTTT	CASSFQGRRMVNTEAFF
TRBJ2-1	many	TRBV7-2	-	TGTGCCAGCAGCTTAGGCGCGGATGAGCAGTTCTTC	CASSLGADEQFF
TRBJ2-2	medium-sized	TRBV6-2/TRBV6-3	TRBD1	TGTGCCAGCAGCCTTCAACAGGGGTCGGTCACCGGGGAGCTGTTTTTT	CASSLQQGSVTGELFF
TRBJ1-2	medium-sized	TRBV5-1	TRBD1	TGCGCCAGCAGCCCGACGACAGGGAACTATGGCTACACCTTC	CASSPTTGNYGYTF
TRBJ1-1	medium-sized	TRBV12-3/TRBV12-4	-	TGTGCCAGCAGTTATCGCAGGGAGATGAACACTGAAGCTTTCTTT	CASSYRREMNTEAFF
TRBJ2-1	medium-sized	TRBV9	TRBD2	TGTGCCAGCAGCGTGGGACTAGCGGAAAGCTCCTACAATGAGCAGTTCTTC	CASSVGLAESSYNEQFF
TRBJ1-5	medium-sized	TRBV3-1	-	TGTGCCAGCAGTCCGAACCGTGGGGGCGCCTCCCAGCCCCAGCATTTT	CASSPNRGGASQPQHF
TRBJ2-2	many	TRBV29-1	TRBD1	TGCAGCGTCGGACAGGGAGAGGAGCTGTTTTTT	CSVGQGEELFF
TRBJ1-2	medium-sized	TRBV5-1	-	TGCGCCAGCAGCTACAGCGACAACTATGGCTACACCTTC	CASSYSDNYGYTF
TRBJ1-1	many	TRBV18	-	TGTGCCAGCTCACCATCCGTAGGGGCCATGACCACTGAAGCTTTCTTT	CASSPSVGAMTTEAFF
TRBJ2-1	few	TRBV5-6	-	TGTGCCAGCAGCGGGGGACTTCGCGGGTACAATGAGCAGTTCTTC	CASSGGLRGYNEQFF
TRBJ2-5	-	TRBV7-9	-	TGTGCCAGCAGCTTAAAATTCAGTACTCAAGAGACCCAGTACTTC	CASSLKFSTQETQYF
TRBJ1-5	medium-sized	TRBV10-3	TRBD1	TGTGCCATCAGTGAGTCGATAAACAGGGGGCAGGGGCAGCCCCAGCATTTT	CAISESINRGQGQPQHF
TRBJ2-1	-	TRBV12-3/TRBV12-4	-	TGTGCCAGCAGTTTTACCCCCAATGAGCAGTTCTTC	CASSFTPNEQFF
TRBJ2-1	medium-sized	TRBV9	-	TGTGCCAGCAGTGCTCTTAATGAGCAGTTCTTC	CASSALNEQFF
TRBJ1-2	medium-sized	TRBV20-1	-	TGCAGTGCTAGGGACACGGCTCGAGGTGGCTACACCTTC	CSARDTARGGYTF
TRBJ1-4	medium-sized	TRBV7-9	-	TGTGCCAGCAGCTTAGGTGACGGAAGGGAAAAACTGTTTTTT	CASSLGDGREKLFF
TRBJ2-5	many	TRBV5-1	-	TGCGCCAGCAGCTCAACAGGGAGTACAAACCAAGAGACCCAGTACTTC	CASSSTGSTNQETQYF
TRBJ2-7	many	TRBV10-3	-	TGTGCCATCAGTGAAACAGGATACGAGCAGTACTTC	CAISETGYEQYF
TRBJ2-1	medium-sized	TRBV12-3/TRBV12-4	-	TGTGCCAGCAGTTTGATAGGGCGGGGAGGAGGAAATGAGCAGTTCTTC	CASSLIGRGGGNEQFF
TRBJ1-3	many	TRBV27	-	TGTGCCAGCAGTCCAGGGACAGGAAACACCATATATTTT	CASSPGTGNTIYF
TRBJ2-1	medium-sized	TRBV5-1	-	TGCGCCAGCAGCGAAGGTTACTTGGATGAGCAGTTCTTC	CASSEGYLDEQFF
TRBJ2-1	many	TRBV30	-	TGTGCCTGGCACGCCCCCTGGGCAGGGGATTTTGAGCAGTTCTTC	CAWHAPWAGDFEQFF
TRBJ1-3	few	TRBV15	-	TGTGCCACCAGCAGAGACTACGCGGGAAACACCATATATTTT	CATSRDYAGNTIYF
TRBJ2-7	many	TRBV19	-	TGTGCCAGTACCGCCGGGGGGCCTTACGAGCAGTACTTC	CASTAGGPYEQYF
TRBJ1-4	many	TRBV30	TRBD1	TGTGCCTGGGCCCGGGACAGGGTCCTGTTTTTT	CAWARDRVLFF
TRBJ2-1	medium-sized	TRBV30	-	TGTGCCTGGAGTTTCTCTAGCGCTGGTGAGCAGTTCTTC	CAWSFSSAGEQFF
TRBJ2-1	medium-sized	TRBV12-3/TRBV12-4	-	TGTGCCAGCAGTTTGCTGGATGAGCAGTTCTTC	CASSLLDEQFF
TRBJ2-7	-	TRBV29-1	-	TGCAGCGTTGAGTTGGCGGATCGATACGAGCAGTACTTC	CSVELADRYEQYF
TRBJ2-5	few	TRBV24-1	TRBD2	TGTGCCACTTCGGGACTAGCGGGAGACGAGACCCAGTACTTC	CATSGLAGDETQYF
TRBJ1-5	few	TRBV21-1	-	TGTGCCAGCACCAGAGGGCCGGACCTTTATAGCAATCAGCCCCAGCATTTT	CASTRGPDLYSNQPQHF
TRBJ1-1	many	TRBV5-1	-	TGCGCCAGCAGCGGGGCCCGACACGAGAACACTGAAGCTTTCTTT	CASSGARHENTEAFF
TRBJ1-1	many	TRBV12-3/TRBV12-4	-	TGTGCCAGCAATATGGGACAAACGAACACTGAAGCTTTCTTT	CASNMGQTNTEAFF
TRBJ2-4	few	TRBV5-1	-	TGCGCCAGCAGCTTGGACCTCGACATTCAGTACTTC	CASSLDLDIQYF
TRBJ2-2	many	TRBV4-1	-	TGCGCCAGCAGCCTGATACAGGGCGCCGGGGAGCTGTTTTTT	CASSLIQGAGELFF
TRBJ2-7	medium-sized	TRBV3-1	-	TGTGCCAGCAGCCAAGGCAACATCCTTTACGAGCAGTACTTC	CASSQGNILYEQYF
TRBJ2-5	few	TRBV13	-	TGTGCCAGCAGCCCACGGACTGAGATGGAGACCCAGTACTTC	CASSPRTEMETQYF
TRBJ2-1	-	TRBV6-1	-	TGTGCCAGCAGTGAATTTGGGAGCTCCTACAATGAGCAGTTCTTC	CASSEFGSSYNEQFF
TRBJ2-1	medium-sized	TRBV6-4	TRBD1	TGTGCCAGCAGACCGGACAGGATCTACAATGAGCAGTTCTTC	CASRPDRIYNEQFF
TRBJ1-1	medium-sized	TRBV11-1	-	TGTGCCAGCAGCTTTGTGGGTGACACTGAAGCTTTCTTT	CASSFVGDTEAFF
TRBJ2-1	medium-sized	TRBV14	-	TGTGCCAGCAGCCATGTCCTCCTAGGGGTAAGCGGCCGGGGGTTCTACAATGAGCATTTCTTC	CASSHVLLGVSGRGFYNEHFF
TRBJ1-1	many	TRBV9	-	TGTGCCAGCAGCGTAGTGTCTGACACTGAAGCTTTCTTT	CASSVVSDTEAFF
TRBJ2-7	few	TRBV12-3/TRBV12-4	-	TGTGCCAGCAGTTTTCTGGGGCCCTACGAGCAGTACTTC	CASSFLGPYEQYF
TRBJ2-3	-	TRBV7-2	-	TGTGCCAGCAGCTTAGTGGCCGGTACGCAGTATTTT	CASSLVAGTQYF
TRBJ2-7	-	TRBV5-1	-	TGCGCCAGCAACCCGGAGGGTGGCGAATTTGGGTACGAGCAGTACTTC	CASNPEGGEFGYEQYF
TRBJ2-7	many	TRBV10-3	-	TGTGCCATTGGTAGCAACTACGAGCAGTACTTC	CAIGSNYEQYF
TRBJ2-1	many	TRBV6-5	TRBD2	TGTGCCAGCAGTTACCAAGGGACTAGCGGACCCTACAATGAGCAGTTCTTC	CASSYQGTSGPYNEQFF
TRBJ1-1	large	TRBV7-9	-	TGTGCCAGCTCCGACAGCCTGAACACTGAAGCTTTCTTT	CASSDSLNTEAFF
TRBJ2-1	medium-sized	TRBV21-1	-	TGTGCCAGCAGCTTTGGGCAGCGGGGATACAATGAGCAGTTCTTC	CASSFGQRGYNEQFF
TRBJ2-3	-	TRBV20-1	-	TGCAGTGCTACCGTCATAGCGTCGTTAGATACGCAGTATTTT	CSATVIASLDTQYF
TRBJ2-2	medium-sized	TRBV20-1	-	TGCAGTGCTAGCCGAACCGGGACTAACACCGGGGAGCTGTTTTTT	CSASRTGTNTGELFF
TRBJ2-7	many	TRBV28	TRBD2	TGTGCCAGCAGTTTCGGAGCGGGAGGGAACGAGCAGTACTTC	CASSFGAGGNEQYF